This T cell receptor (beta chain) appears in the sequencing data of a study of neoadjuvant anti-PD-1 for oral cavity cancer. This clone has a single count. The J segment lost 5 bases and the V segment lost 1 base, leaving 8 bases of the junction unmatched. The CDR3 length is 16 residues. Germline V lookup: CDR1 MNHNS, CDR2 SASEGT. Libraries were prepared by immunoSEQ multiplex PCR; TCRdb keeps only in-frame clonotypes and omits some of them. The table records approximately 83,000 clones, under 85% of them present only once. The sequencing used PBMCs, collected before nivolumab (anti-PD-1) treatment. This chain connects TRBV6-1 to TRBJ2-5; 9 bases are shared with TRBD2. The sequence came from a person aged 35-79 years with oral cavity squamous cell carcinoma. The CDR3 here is CASSEVLAGVGETQYF. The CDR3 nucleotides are TGTGCCAGCAGTGAAGTCTTAGCGGGAGTAGGGGAGACCCAGTACTTC.